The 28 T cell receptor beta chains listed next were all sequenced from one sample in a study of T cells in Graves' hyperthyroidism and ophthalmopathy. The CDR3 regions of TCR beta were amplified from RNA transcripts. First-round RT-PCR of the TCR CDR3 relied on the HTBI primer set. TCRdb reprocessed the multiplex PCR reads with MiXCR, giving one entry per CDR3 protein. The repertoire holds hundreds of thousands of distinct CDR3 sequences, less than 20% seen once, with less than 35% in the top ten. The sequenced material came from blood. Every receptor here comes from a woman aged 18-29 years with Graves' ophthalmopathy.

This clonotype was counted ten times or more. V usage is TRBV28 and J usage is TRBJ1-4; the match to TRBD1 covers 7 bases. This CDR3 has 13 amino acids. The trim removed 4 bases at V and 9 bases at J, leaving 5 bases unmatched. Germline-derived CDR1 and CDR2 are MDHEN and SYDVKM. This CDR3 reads CASSSDRVQKLFF. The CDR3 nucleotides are TGTGCCAGCAGTTCCGACAGGGTTCAAAAACTGTTTTTT. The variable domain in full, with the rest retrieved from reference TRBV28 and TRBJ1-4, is DVKVTQSSRYLVKRTGEKVFLECVQDMDHENMFWYRQDPGLGLRLIYFSYDVKMKEKGDIPEGYSVSREKKERFSLILESASTNQTSMYLCASSSDRVQKLFFGSGTQLSVL.

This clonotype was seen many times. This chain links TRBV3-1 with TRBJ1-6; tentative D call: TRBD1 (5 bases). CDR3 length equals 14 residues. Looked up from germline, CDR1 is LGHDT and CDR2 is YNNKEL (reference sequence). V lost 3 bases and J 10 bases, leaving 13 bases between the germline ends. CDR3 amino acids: CASSQGTVSSPLHF. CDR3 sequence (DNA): TGTGCCAGCAGCCAGGGGACGGTGTCGTCACCCCTCCACTTT.

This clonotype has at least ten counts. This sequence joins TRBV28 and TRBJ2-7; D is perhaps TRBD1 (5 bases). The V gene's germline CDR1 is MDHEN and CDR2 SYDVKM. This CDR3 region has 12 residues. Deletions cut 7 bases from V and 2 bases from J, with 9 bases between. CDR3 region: CASTGLTYEQYF. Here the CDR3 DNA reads TGTGCCAGCACAGGGTTAACCTACGAGCAGTACTTC.

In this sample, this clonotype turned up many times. CDR3 residues: CASSLAEGAGYTF. CDR3 bases: TGCGCCAGCAGCTTGGCCGAGGGGGCTGGCTACACCTTC. This rearrangement joins TRBV5-1 to TRBJ1-2; 7 bases map to TRBD1. CDR3 length: 13 amino acids. Per germline, CDR1 SGHRS and CDR2 YFSETQ. Trimming took 0 bases from V and 7 from J; bases not matched to a gene: 3.

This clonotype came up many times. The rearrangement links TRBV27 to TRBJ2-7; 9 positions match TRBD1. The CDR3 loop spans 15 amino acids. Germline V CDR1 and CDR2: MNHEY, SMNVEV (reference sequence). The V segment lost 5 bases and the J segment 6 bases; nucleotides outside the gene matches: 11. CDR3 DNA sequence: TGTGCCAGCAGTCCCTACCTCGGGACAGGGAGCGAGCAGTACTTC. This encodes CASSPYLGTGSEQYF.

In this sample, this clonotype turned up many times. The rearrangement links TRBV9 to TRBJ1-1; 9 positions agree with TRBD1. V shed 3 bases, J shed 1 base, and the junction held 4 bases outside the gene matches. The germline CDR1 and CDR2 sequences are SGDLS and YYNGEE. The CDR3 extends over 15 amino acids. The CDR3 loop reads CASSATGGSNTEAFF. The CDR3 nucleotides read TGTGCCAGCAGCGCGACAGGGGGATCGAACACTGAAGCTTTCTTT.

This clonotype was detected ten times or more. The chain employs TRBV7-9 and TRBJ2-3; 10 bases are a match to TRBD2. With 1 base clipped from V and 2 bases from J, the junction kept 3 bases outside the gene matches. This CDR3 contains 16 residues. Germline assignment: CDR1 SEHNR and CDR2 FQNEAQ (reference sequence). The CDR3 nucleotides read TGTGCCAGCAGCTTAGTAAGCGGGAGGGACACAGATACGCAGTATTTT. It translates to CASSLVSGRDTDTQYF.

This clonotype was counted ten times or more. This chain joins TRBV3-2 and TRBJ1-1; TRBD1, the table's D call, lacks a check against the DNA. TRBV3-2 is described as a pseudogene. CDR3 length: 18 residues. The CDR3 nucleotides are TGTGCCAGCAGCCAAGCTGGGGCCAGGGACACTGATAACACTGAAGCTTTCTTT. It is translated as CASSQAGARDTDNTEAFF.

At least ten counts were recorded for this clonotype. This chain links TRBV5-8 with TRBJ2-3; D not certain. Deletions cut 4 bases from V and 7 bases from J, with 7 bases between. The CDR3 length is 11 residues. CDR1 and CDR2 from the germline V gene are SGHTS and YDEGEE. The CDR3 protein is CASSLTYTQYF. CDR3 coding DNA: TGTGCCAGCAGCCTAACTTATACGCAGTATTTT. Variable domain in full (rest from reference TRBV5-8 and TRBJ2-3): EAGVTQSPTHLIKTRGQQATLRCSPISGHTSVYWYQQALGLGLQFLLWYDEGEERNRGNFPPRFSGRQFPNYSSELNVNALELEDSALYLCASSLTYTQYFGPGTRLTVL.

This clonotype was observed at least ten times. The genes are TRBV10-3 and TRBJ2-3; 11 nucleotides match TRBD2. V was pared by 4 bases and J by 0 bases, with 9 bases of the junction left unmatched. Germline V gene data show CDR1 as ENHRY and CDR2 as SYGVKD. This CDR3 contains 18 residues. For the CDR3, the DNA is TGTGCCATCAGTGCTGTGACTAGCGGGGTCGCTAGCACAGATACGCAGTATTTT. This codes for CAISAVTSGVASTDTQYF.

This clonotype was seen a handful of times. The CDR3 DNA is TGTGCCAGCAGCTTCCCAAGGACAGACCACTCTGGGGCCAACGTCCTGACTTTC. Encoded protein: CASSFPRTDHSGANVLTF. V usage is TRBV5-6 and J usage is TRBJ2-6; a weak D match, TRBD1 (6 bases). The CDR3 contains 18 residues. The V gene's germline CDR1 is SGHDT and CDR2 YYEEEE. Trimming took 2 bases from V and 0 from J, leaving 15 bases between them.

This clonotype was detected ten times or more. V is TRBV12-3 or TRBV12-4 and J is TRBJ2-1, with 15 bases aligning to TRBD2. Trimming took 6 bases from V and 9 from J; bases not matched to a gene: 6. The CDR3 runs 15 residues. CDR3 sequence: CASSTGLAGGSEQFF. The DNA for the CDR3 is TGTGCCAGCAGCACAGGACTAGCGGGGGGGTCTGAGCAGTTCTTC.

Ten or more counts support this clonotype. CDR3 amino acids: CSAGRGRVSGNTIYF. In nucleotides, the CDR3 is TGCAGTGCTGGAAGGGGCAGAGTCTCTGGAAACACCATATATTTT. The chain couples TRBV20-1 to TRBJ1-3, with a weak D call TRBD1 (5 bases). The CDR3 covers 15 residues. The germline V gene has CDR1 DFQATT and CDR2 SNEGSKA (reference sequence). V dropped 5 bases and J dropped 0 bases, with 14 bases sitting between them.

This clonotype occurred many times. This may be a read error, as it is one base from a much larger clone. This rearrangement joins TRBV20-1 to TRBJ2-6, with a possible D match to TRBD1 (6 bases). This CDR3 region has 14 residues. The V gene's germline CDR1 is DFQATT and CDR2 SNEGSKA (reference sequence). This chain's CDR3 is CSAQQGRGANVLTF. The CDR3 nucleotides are TGCAGCGCCCAACAGGGAAGAGGGGCCAACGTCCTGACTTTC.

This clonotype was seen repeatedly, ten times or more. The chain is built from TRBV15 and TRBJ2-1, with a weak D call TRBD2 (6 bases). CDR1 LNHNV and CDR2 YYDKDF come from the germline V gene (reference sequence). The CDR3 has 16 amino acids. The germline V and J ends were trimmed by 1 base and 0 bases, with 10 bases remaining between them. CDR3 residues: CATSRGGSGSYNEQFF. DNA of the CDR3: TGTGCCACCAGCAGAGGGGGTAGCGGCTCCTACAATGAGCAGTTCTTC.

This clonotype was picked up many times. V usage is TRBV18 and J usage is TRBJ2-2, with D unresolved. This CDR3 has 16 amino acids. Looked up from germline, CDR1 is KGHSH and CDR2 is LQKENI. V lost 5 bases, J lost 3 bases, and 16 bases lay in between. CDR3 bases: TGTGCCAGCTCAAGTCGACCGTTAATGGACACCGGGGAGCTGTTTTTT. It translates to CASSSRPLMDTGELFF.

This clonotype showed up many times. The CDR3 spells CACPKDGGLTEAFF. The CDR3 coding sequence is TGTGCCTGTCCCAAGGACGGAGGGCTTACTGAAGCTTTCTTT. The chain recombines TRBV30 with TRBJ1-1; D remains unclear. The CDR3 sequence is 14 residues long. The ends were cut back, 6 bases at V and 5 bases at J, with 19 bases in the middle. Germline V gene sequence: CDR1 GTSNPN, CDR2 SVGIG (reference sequence).

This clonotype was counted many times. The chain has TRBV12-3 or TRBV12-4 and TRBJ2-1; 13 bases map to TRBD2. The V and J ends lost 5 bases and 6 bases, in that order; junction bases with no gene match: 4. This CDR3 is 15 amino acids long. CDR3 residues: CASSLTSGRGNEQFF. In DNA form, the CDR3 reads TGTGCCAGCAGTCTAACTAGCGGGAGGGGCAATGAGCAGTTCTTC.

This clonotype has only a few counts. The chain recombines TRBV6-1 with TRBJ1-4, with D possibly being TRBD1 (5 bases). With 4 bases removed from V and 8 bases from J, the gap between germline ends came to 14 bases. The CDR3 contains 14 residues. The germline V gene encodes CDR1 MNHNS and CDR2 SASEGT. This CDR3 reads CASSGGTRREKLFF. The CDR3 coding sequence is TGTGCCAGCAGTGGGGGGACTCGTCGAGAAAAACTGTTTTTT.

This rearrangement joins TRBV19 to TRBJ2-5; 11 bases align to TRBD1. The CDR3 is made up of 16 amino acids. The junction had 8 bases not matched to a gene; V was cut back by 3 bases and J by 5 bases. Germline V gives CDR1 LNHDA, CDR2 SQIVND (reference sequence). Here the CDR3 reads CASSIIGTGGWETQYF. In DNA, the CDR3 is TGTGCCAGTAGTATTATTGGGACAGGGGGGTGGGAGACCCAGTACTTC.

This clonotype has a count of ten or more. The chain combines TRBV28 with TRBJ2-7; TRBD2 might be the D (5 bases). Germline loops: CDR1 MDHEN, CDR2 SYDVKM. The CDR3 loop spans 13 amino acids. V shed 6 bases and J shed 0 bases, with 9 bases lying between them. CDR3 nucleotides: TGTGCCAGCAGCGGTCTAGCCTCCTACGAGCAGTACTTC. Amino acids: CASSGLASYEQYF. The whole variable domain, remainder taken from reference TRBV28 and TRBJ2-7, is DVKVTQSSRYLVKRTGEKVFLECVQDMDHENMFWYRQDPGLGLRLIYFSYDVKMKEKGDIPEGYSVSREKKERFSLILESASTNQTSMYLCASSGLASYEQYFGPGTRLTVT.

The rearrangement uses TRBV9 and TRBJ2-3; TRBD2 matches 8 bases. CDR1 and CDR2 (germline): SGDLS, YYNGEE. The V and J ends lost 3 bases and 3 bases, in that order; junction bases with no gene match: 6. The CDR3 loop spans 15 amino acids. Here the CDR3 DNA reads TGTGCCAGCAGCGGGAGGAGCGGGGGAACAGATACGCAGTATTTT. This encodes CASSGRSGGTDTQYF.

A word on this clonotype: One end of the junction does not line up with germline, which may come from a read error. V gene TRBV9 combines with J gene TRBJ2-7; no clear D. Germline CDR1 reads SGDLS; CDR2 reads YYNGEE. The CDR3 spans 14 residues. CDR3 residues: CTSSVGPGSYEQYF. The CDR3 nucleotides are TGTACCAGCAGCGTAGGACCAGGCTCCTACGAGCAGTACTTC.

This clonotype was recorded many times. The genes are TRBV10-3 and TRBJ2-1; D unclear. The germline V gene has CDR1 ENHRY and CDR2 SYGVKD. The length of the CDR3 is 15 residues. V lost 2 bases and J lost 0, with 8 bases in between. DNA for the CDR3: TGTGCCATCAGTGAGAATCCGAGCTCCTACAATGAGCAGTTCTTC. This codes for CAISENPSSYNEQFF.

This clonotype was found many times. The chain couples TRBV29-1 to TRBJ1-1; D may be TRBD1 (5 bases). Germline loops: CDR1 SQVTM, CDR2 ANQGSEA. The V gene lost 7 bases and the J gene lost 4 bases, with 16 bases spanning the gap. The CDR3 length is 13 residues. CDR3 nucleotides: TGCAGCGCTGACAGTCAGTACGGCACTGAAGCTTTCTTT. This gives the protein CSADSQYGTEAFF.

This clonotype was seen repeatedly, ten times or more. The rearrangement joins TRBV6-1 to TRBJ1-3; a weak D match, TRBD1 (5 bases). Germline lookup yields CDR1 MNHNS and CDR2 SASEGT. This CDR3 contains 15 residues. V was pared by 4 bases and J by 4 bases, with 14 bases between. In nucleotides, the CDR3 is TGTGCCAGCAGTGGACAGACCTCGGCCGGAAACACCATATATTTT. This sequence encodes CASSGQTSAGNTIYF.

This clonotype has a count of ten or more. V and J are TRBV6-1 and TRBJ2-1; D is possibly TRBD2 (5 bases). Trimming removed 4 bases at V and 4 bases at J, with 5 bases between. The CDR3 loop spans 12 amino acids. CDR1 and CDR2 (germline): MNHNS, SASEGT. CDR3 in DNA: TGTGCCAGCAGTGGGACTTACAATGAGCAGTTCTTC. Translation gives CASSGTYNEQFF.

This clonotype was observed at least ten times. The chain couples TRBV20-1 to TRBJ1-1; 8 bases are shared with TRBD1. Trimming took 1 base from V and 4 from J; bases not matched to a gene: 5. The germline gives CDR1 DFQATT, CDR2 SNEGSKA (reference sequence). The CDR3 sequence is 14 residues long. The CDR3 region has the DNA TGCAGTGCTAGAGTGCCGACAGGGGCCACTGAAGCTTTCTTT. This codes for CSARVPTGATEAFF.